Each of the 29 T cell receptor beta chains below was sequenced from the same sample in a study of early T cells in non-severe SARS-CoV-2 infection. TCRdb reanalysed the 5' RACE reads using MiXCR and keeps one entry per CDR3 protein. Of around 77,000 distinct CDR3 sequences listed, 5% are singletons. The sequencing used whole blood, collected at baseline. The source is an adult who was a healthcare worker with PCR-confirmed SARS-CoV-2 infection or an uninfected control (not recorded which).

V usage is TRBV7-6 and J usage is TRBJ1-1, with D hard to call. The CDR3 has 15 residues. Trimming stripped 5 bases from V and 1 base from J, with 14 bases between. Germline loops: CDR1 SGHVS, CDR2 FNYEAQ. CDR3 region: CASSRKRGANTEAFF. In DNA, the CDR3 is TGTGCCAGCAGCCGCAAGCGGGGAGCGAACACTGAAGCTTTCTTT.

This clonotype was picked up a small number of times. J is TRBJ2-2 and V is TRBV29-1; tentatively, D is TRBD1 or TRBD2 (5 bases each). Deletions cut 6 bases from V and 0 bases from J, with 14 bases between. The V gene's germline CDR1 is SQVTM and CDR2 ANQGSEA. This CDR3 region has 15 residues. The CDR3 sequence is CSVLPGPSNTGELFF. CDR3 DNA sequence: TGCAGCGTCCTACCGGGACCCTCGAACACCGGGGAGCTGTTTTTT.

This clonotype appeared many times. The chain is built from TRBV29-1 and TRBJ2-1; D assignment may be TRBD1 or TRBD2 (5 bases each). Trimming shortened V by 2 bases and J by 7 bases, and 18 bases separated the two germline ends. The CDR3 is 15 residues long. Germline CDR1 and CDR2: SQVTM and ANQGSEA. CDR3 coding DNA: TGCAGCGTTGAACCGGGCTATTGGGGCGGGAATGAGCAGTTCTTC. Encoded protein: CSVEPGYWGGNEQFF.

The DNA for the CDR3 is TGTGCCAGCAGCCAAGCCCGGGACGGCCGAAACATTCAGTACTTC. It translates to CASSQARDGRNIQYF. The chain recombines TRBV4-2 with TRBJ2-4; tentatively, D is TRBD1 or TRBD2 (5 bases each). Germline lookup yields CDR1 LGHNA and CDR2 YNFKEQ. CDR3 length equals 15 residues. Trimming shortened V by 1 base and J by 6 bases, and 13 bases separated the two germline ends.

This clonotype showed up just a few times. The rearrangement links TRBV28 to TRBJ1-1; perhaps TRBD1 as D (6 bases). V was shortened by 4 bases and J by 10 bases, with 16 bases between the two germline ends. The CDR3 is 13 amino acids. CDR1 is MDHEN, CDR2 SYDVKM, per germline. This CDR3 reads CASSSQGHAVAFF. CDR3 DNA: TGTGCCAGCAGTTCCCAGGGGCACGCGGTAGCTTTCTTT.

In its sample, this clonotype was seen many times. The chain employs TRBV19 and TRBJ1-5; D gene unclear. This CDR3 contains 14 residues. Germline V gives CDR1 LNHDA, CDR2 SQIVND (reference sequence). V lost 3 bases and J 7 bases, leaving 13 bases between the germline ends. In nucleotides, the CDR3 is TGTGCCAGTAGTATCCAAGGGCTCGGGCAGCCCCAGCATTTT. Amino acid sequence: CASSIQGLGQPQHF.

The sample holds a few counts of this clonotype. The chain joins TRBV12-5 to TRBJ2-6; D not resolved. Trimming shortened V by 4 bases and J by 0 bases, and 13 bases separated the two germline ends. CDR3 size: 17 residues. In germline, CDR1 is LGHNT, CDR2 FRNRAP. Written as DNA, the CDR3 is TGTGCTAGTGGTTCCCTGGCACCGCCCTCTGGGGCCAACGTCCTGACTTTC. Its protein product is CASGSLAPPSGANVLTF.

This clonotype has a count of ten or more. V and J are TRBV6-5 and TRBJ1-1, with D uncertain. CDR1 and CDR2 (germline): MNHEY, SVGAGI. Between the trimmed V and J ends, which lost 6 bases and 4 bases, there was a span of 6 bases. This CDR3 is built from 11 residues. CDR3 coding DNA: TGTGCCAGCAGGAGAAGCACTGAAGCTTTCTTT. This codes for CASRRSTEAFF.

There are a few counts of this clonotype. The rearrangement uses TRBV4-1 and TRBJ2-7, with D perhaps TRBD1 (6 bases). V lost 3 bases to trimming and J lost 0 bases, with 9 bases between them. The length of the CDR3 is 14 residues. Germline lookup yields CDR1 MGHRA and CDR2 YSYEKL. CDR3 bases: TGCGCCAGCAGCCATGACAGGAACTCCTACGAGCAGTACTTC. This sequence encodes CASSHDRNSYEQYF.

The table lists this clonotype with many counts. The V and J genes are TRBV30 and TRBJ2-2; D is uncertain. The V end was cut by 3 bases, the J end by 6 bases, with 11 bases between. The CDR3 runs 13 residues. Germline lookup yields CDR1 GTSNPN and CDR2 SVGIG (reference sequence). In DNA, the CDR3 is TGTGCCTGGAGCGGATTGGCTGCCGGGGAGCTGTTTTTT. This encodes CAWSGLAAGELFF.

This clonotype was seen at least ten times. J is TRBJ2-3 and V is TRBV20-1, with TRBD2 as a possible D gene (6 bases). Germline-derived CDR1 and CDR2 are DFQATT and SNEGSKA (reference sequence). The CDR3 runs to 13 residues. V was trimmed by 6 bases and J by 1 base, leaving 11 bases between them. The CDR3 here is CSAPVAGTDTQYF. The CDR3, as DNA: TGCAGTGCCCCCGTAGCGGGCACAGATACGCAGTATTTT.

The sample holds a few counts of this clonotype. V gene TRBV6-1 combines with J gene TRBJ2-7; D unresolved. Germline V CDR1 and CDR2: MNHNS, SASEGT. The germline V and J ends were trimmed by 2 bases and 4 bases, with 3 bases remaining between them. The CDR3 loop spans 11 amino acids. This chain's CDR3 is CASSEMYEQYF. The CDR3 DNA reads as TGTGCCAGCAGTGAAATGTACGAGCAGTACTTC.

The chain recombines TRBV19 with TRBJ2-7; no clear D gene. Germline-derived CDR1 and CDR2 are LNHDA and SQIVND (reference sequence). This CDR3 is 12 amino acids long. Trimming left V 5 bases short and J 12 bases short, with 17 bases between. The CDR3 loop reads CASSDRASPRYF. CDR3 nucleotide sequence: TGTGCCAGTAGTGATCGGGCCTCACCGCGGTACTTC.

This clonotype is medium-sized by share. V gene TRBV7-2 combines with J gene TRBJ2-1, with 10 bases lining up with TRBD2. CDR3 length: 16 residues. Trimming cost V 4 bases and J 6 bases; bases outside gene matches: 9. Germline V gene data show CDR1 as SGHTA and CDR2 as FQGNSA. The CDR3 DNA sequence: TGTGCCAGCAGCTCCCGAGCGGGAGGGTTGGGCAATGAGCAGTTCTTC. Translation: CASSSRAGGLGNEQFF.

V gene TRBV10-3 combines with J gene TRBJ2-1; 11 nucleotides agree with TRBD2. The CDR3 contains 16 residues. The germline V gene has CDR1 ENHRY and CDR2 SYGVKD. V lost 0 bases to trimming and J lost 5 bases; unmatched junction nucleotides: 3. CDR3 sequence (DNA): TGTGCCATCAGTGAGTCGGTAGCGGGGGGGGACAATGAGCAGTTCTTC. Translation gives CAISESVAGGDNEQFF.

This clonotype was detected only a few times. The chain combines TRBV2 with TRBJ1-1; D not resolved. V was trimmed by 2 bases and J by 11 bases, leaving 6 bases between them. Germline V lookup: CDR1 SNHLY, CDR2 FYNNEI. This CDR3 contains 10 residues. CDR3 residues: CASSEFWAFF. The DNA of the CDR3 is TGTGCCAGCAGTGAATTCTGGGCTTTCTTT. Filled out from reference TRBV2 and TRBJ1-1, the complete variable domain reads EPEVTQTPSHQVTQMGQEVILRCVPISNHLYFYWYRQILGQKVEFLVSFYNNEISEKSEIFDDQFSVERPDGSNFTLKIRSTKLEDSAMYFCASSEFWAFFGQGTRLTVV.

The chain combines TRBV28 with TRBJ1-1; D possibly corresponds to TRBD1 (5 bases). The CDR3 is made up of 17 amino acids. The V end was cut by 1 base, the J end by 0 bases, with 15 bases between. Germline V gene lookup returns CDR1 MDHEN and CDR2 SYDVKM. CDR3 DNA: TGTGCCAGCAGTTTATTCTCCGGGGGGAGGATGAACACTGAAGCTTTCTTT. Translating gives CASSLFSGGRMNTEAFF.

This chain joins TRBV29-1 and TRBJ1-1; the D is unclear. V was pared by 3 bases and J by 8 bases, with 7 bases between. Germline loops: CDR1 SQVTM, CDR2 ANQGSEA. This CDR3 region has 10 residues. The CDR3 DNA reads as TGCAGCGTTGACACCCGGGAAGCTTTCTTT. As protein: CSVDTREAFF. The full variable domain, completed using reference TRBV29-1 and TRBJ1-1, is SAVISQKPSRDICQRGTSLTIQCQVDSQVTMMFWYRQQPGQSLTLIATANQGSEATYESGFVIDKFPISRPNLTFSTLTVSNMSPEDSSIYLCSVDTREAFFGQGTRLTVV.

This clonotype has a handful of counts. The CDR3 sequence: CASSEPDRRAFF. CDR3 nucleotides: TGTGCCAGCAGTGAACCGGACAGGAGGGCTTTCTTT. The chain joins TRBV25-1 to TRBJ1-1; TRBD1 aligns across 7 bases. The ends lost 2 bases at V and 11 bases at J; junction bases unmatched: 5. CDR3 length: 12 amino acids. From germline, CDR1 is MGHDK and CDR2 SYGVNS.

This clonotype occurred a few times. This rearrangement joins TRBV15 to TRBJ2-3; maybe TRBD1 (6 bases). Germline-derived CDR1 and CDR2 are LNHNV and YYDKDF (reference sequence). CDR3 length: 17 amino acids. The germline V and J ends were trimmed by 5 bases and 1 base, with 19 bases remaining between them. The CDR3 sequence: CATSGTATGSGTDTQYF. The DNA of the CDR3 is TGTGCCACCAGCGGAACCGCTACAGGGTCCGGCACAGATACGCAGTATTTT.

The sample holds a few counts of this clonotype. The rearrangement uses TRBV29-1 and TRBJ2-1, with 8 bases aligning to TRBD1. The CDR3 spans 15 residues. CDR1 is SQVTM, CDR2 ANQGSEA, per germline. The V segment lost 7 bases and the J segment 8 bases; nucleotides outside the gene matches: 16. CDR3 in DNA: TGCAGCGCCTTACACAGGGGGGTATTCGGATATGAGCAGTTCTTC. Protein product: CSALHRGVFGYEQFF.

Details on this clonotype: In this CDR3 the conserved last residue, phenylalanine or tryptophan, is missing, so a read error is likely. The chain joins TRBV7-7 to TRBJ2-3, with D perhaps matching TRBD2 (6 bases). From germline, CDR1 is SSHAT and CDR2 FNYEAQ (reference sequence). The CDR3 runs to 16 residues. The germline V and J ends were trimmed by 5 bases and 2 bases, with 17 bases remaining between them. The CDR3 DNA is TGTGCCAGCAGCCCAATGGCAGCTAGCGTCACAGATACGCAGTATTAT. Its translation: CASSPMAASVTDTQYY.

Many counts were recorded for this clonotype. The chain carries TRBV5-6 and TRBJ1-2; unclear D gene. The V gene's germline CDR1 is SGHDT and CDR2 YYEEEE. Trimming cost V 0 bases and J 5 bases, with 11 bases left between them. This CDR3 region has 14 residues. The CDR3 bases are TGTGCCAGCAGCTTGGCGTCTGGGCCGTATGGCTACACCTTC. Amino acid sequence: CASSLASGPYGYTF.

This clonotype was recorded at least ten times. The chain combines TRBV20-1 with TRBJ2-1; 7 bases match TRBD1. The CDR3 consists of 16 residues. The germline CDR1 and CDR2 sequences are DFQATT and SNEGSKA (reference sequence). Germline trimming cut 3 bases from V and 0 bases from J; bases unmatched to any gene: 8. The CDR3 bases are TGCAGTGCTAGGGTTTCCCGGGACAGCTCCTACAATGAGCAGTTCTTC. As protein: CSARVSRDSSYNEQFF.

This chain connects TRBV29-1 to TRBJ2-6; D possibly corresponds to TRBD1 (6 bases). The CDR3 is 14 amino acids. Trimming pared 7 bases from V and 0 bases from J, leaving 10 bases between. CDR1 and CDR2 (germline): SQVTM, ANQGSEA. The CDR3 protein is CSATGSSGANVLTF. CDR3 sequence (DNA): TGCAGCGCAACAGGGAGCTCTGGGGCCAACGTCCTGACTTTC.

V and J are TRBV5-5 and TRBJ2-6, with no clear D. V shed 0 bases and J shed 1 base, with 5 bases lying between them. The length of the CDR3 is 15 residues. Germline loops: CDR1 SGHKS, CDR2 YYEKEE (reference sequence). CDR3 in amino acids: CASSLGGSGANVLTF. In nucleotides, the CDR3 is TGTGCCAGCAGCTTGGGAGGTTCTGGGGCCAACGTCCTGACTTTC.

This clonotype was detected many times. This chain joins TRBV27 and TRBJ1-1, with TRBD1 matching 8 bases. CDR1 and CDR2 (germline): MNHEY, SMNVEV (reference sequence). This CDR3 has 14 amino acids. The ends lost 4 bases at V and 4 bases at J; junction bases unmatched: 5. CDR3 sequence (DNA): TGTGCCAGCAGTTACGGACAGGGTGGCACTGAAGCTTTCTTT. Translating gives CASSYGQGGTEAFF.

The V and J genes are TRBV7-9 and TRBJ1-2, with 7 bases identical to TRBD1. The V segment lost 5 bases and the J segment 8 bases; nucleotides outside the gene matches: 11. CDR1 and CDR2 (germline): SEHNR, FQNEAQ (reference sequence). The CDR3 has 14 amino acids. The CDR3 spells CASSPDDRVGGYTF. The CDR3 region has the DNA TGTGCCAGCAGCCCCGATGACAGGGTGGGCGGCTACACCTTC.

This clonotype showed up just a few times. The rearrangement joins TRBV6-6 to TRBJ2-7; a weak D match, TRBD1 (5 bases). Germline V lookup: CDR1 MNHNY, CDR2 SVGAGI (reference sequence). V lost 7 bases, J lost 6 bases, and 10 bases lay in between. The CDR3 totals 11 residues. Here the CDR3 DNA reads TGTGCCAGCAAAGTAGGGGTCGAGCAGTACTTC. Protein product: CASKVGVEQYF.